This T cell receptor (beta chain) appears in the sequencing data of a study of T-cell reconstitution after alpha-beta-depleted transplantation in children. Study-level results: Day-60 TCRbeta diversity that was high in some patients was derived from surviving recipient T cells and thymic progenitors. In patients about two months after transplant, alpha-beta T cells reportedly arose from several hundred expanded graft clones.

This clonotype was counted many times. No antigen is known for it. Unique molecular identifiers were incorporated into the prepared TCRbeta library. Using its own MiXCR run on the PCR reads, TCRdb lists one record per CDR3 protein. The repertoire holds around 420,000 distinct CDR3 sequences, with 16% as singletons. Looked up from germline, CDR1 is SEHNR and CDR2 is FQNEAQ (reference sequence). Trimming at V came to 3 bases and at J to 8 bases, leaving 6 bases not matched to a gene. The CDR3 runs to 14 residues. The chain couples TRBV7-9 to TRBJ2-2, with 7 bases that match TRBD1. The clonotype was recovered from a boy under two years old who had a stem cell transplant for Wiskott-Aldrich syndrome, so the T cells may come from the graft donor. Sequences were derived from PBMCs, mostly from graft donor cells, sampled 360 days after TCRalphabeta/CD19-depleted stem cell transplant. CDR3 amino acids: CASSFQGDKGELFF. Here the CDR3 DNA reads TGTGCCAGCAGCTTCCAGGGGGATAAGGGGGAGCTGTTTTTT.